This entry describes one T cell receptor (beta chain). Germline CDR1 and CDR2: SQVTM and ANQGSEA. The CDR3 sequence is 14 residues long. This record belongs to a study of T cells expressing NK-cell markers. For the study at large: The TCR beta repertoires originated in sorted CD3+CD56+NKG2C+, CD3+CD56+NKG2C- and CD3+CD56-NKG2C+ T cells.

TCRdb processed the 5' RACE reads again and assigns one entry to each CDR3 protein, with no DNA. The sample data list about 150,000 distinct CDR3 sequences. The source material was blood T cells: a sorted CD56 or NKG2C T cell subset, CD4+ or CD8+ T cells, or bulk PBMC T cells (not recorded which). The sequence came from a woman aged 45 to 65 in good health. The genes are TRBV29-1 and TRBJ2-5; TCRdb's D gene call, TRBD2, goes unchecked for lack of DNA. This chain's CDR3 is CSVFPGTSGETQYF.